The 9 T cell receptor beta chains in this list originate from one sample, sequenced in a study of post-analysis software for immune sequencing data. Unique molecular identifiers had been added to the TCR beta cDNA libraries. TCRdb ran MiXCR on the PCR reads and lists one entry per CDR3 protein. The sample holds roughly 410,000 distinct CDR3 sequences, roughly 30% seen once. Findings of the study overall: TRBV5-6, TRBV5-1 and TRBV20-1 belonged to a set of five TRBV segments that were more frequent in patients than controls.

For these TCRs, the target antigens are not known. Sample: blood. The receptors derive from a girl aged 10 to 17 with multiple sclerosis.

Only a few counts were recorded for this clonotype. The chain employs TRBV29-1 and TRBJ2-1; TRBD1 might be the D (6 bases). V was shortened by 7 bases and J by 3 bases, with 10 bases between the two germline ends. The germline gives CDR1 SQVTM, CDR2 ANQGSEA. This CDR3 has 12 residues. The CDR3 DNA reads TGCAGCGGTGGACAGTTCTACAATGAGCAGTTCTTC. It translates to CSGGQFYNEQFF.

The rearrangement links TRBV6-6 to TRBJ2-5, with 12 bases identical to TRBD2. Trimming took 6 bases from V and 2 from J; bases not matched to a gene: 1. CDR1 is MNHNY and CDR2 is SVGAGI in the germline V gene (reference sequence). The CDR3 consists of 14 residues. The CDR3, as DNA: TGTGCCAGCAGGGGACTAGCGGGTCAAGAGACCCAGTACTTC. It translates to CASRGLAGQETQYF.

The V and J genes are TRBV25-1 and TRBJ2-5; 11 nucleotides agree with TRBD2. CDR1 MGHDK and CDR2 SYGVNS come from the germline V gene. The CDR3 length is 16 residues. The V gene end was trimmed by 1 base and the J gene end by 4 bases; junction bases not matched to a gene: 5. The CDR3 region has the DNA TGTGCCAGCAGTGAATCCTTTAGCGGGGGGGCAGAGACCCAGTACTTC. This translates into CASSESFSGGAETQYF.

This clonotype was observed a few times. The rearrangement joins TRBV12-3 or TRBV12-4 to TRBJ1-4, with 7 positions matching TRBD1. The trim removed 5 bases at V and 3 bases at J, leaving 6 bases unmatched. The CDR3 extends over 15 amino acids. CDR3 amino acids: CASSITGESNEKLFF. The CDR3 DNA sequence: TGTGCCAGCAGTATAACAGGGGAATCTAATGAAAAACTGTTTTTT.

A word on this clonotype: A junction boundary mismatches the germline segment, possibly from a read error. The rearrangement uses TRBV7-9 and TRBJ2-5; 9 bases map to TRBD2. Germline CDR1 is SEHNR and CDR2 is FQNEAQ (reference sequence). The CDR3 runs 15 residues. The CDR3 nucleotides read TGTGCCGGCAGCTTGTCCCCTAGCGGGGTAGAGACCCAGTACTTC. This sequence encodes CAGSLSPSGVETQYF.

The V and J genes are TRBV27 and TRBJ2-5, with D perhaps TRBD2 (5 bases). This CDR3 is 15 amino acids long. Trimming pared 4 bases from V and 5 bases from J, leaving 17 bases between. CDR1 is MNHEY and CDR2 is SMNVEV in the germline V gene (reference sequence). CDR3 nucleotide sequence: TGTGCCAGCAGTTCCCTAGCCCGGCGTCGGGAGACCCAGTACTTC. Translating it yields CASSSLARRRETQYF.

This clonotype occurred a few times. The chain uses TRBV13 and TRBJ2-5; D remains ambiguous. The CDR3 has 13 amino acids. Trimming took off 3 bases at V and 5 bases at J, with 10 bases between the two ends. Per germline, CDR1 PRHDT and CDR2 FYEKMQ (reference sequence). DNA of the CDR3: TGTGCCAGCAGCTTCGACACTCGCGAGACCCAGTACTTC. This gives the protein CASSFDTRETQYF.

The CDR3 region is CASSGALGVSQPQHF. The CDR3 coding sequence is TGTGCCAGCAGTGGCGCCTTGGGGGTCTCTCAGCCCCAGCATTTT. This chain joins TRBV2 and TRBJ1-5, with D tentatively TRBD1 (5 bases). Trimming shortened V by 4 bases and J by 6 bases, and 16 bases separated the two germline ends. The CDR3 has 15 amino acids. Germline V gene data show CDR1 as SNHLY and CDR2 as FYNNEI.

The chain recombines TRBV27 with TRBJ2-3; maybe TRBD2 (6 bases). CDR1 is MNHEY and CDR2 is SMNVEV in the germline V gene (reference sequence). V lost 0 bases and J 2 bases, leaving 9 bases between the germline ends. CDR3 length: 15 residues. This CDR3 is CASSLSRGATDTQYF. For the CDR3, the DNA is TGTGCCAGCAGTTTATCGCGGGGTGCCACAGATACGCAGTATTTT.